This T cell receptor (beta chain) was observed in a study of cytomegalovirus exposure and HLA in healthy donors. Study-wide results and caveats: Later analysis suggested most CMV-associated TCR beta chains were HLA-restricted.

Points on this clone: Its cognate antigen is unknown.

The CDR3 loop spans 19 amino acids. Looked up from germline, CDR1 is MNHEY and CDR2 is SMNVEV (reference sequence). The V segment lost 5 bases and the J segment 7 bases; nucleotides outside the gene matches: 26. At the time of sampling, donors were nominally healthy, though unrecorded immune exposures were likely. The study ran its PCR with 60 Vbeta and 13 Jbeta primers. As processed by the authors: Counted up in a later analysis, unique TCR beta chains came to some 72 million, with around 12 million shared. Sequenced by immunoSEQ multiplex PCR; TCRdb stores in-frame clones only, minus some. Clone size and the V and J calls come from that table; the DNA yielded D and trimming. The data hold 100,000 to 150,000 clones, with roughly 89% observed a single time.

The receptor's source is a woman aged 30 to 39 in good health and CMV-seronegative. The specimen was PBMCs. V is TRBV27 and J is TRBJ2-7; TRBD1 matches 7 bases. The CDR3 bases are TGTGCCAGCAGTGAACATGCGCTTAGAAAGACAGGGCGAGGCGGGGAGCAGTACTTC. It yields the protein CASSEHALRKTGRGGEQYF.